This is a list of T cell receptor beta chains from one sample in a study of control samples from healthy donors and cancer patients. TCRdb keeps only in-frame clones here, not all; method: immunoSEQ multiplex PCR. Here the sample spans 150,000 to 200,000 clones, 91% being singletons. The source material was blood. The origin of the receptors is a woman in her 30s in good health. Both conserved end residues are part of each CDR3.

len	v_gene	CDR3aa
12	TRBV6-2/TRBV6-3	CASSYTSDTQYF
14	TRBV28	CASSLRQGGEKLFF
11	TRBV18	CASSPGDEQFF
15	TRBV18	CASSPLTGGNYGYTF
13	TRBV19	CASSIVDSETQYF
16	TRBV9	CASSDGTSGNTGELFF
16	TRBV3-1/TRBV3-2	CASSPGLAGASYEQYF
16	TRBV6-5	CASSYSSSGSVETQYF
15	TRBV6-5	CASSYSGAWGNTIYF
15	TRBV15	CATRRDRGAQNEQFF
15	TRBV24-1	CATSDGLSSYNEQFF
15	TRBV4-3	CASSQGTGGYNEQFF
13	TRBV6-5	CASSPASNQPQHF
14	TRBV5-6	CASSLGSYQETQYF
15	TRBV14	CASSNPGQGSYEQYF
13	TRBV5-1	CASSLDMNTEAFF
17	TRBV4-2	CASSQDRASGGADTQYF
14	TRBV19	CASSIMRDAGELFF
13	TRBV6-5	CASSYSTNYGYTF
13	TRBV12-3/TRBV12-4	CASRATTNEKLFF
13	TRBV5-1	CASSLQGSDGYTF
16	TRBV3-1/TRBV3-2	CASSHAGTSGANVLTF
19	TRBV11-2	CASSLGLAGGPVAKNIQYF
12	TRBV7-9	CASSPGTPEQYF
14	TRBV6-1	CASSDQTDTGELFF
14	TRBV7-2	CASSFGQVNTEAFF
16	TRBV7-9	CASSLGGVTLNTEAFF
13	TRBV27	CASSPAGNTEAFF
14	TRBV28	CASIKTGIRNGYTF
13	TRBV6-2/TRBV6-3	CASSANRGTEAFF
12	TRBV5-1	CASSYYFNEQFF
14	TRBV7-9	CASSLSQGYYGYTF
16	TRBV9	CASSVEGLTSGNTIYF
13	TRBV7-7	CASRDPGANVLTF
15	TRBV7-2	CASSLGRLSNQPQHF
13	TRBV7-6	CASSLGQNTEAFF
15	TRBV6-4	CASSELAGEYNEQFF
14	TRBV6-5	CASSLDLGNEKLFF
15	TRBV7-2	CASSLEGLAGETQYF
13	TRBV6-2/TRBV6-3	CASSYVSLAEQFF
11	TRBV23-1	CASSQRYEQYF
13	TRBV2	CASSPQGWTEAFF
13	TRBV3-1/TRBV3-2	CASSQGSNQPQHF
13	TRBV28	CASSLGQGNEQFF
15	TRBV6-5	CASSSGLAGMDEQFF
15	TRBV2	CASSEGGGREEKLFF
15	TRBV19	CASSMGTSYSYEQYF
15	TRBV7-6	CASSRRQGLNTEAFF